The 7 T cell receptor beta chains presented below share a single source sample, sequenced in a study of cytomegalovirus exposure and HLA in healthy donors. Assay used: immunoSEQ multiplex PCR; TCRdb lists only in-frame clones, some missing. The data hold under 250,000 clones, with around nine tenths observed a single time. The sample consisted of PBMCs. The receptors were sampled from a man younger than 30 in good health and CMV-seronegative.

The V call is TRBV4-1, the J call TRBJ1-1; 11 bases line up with TRBD1. Trimming at V came to 4 bases and at J to 1 base, leaving 8 bases not matched to a gene. Germline values: CDR1 MGHRA, CDR2 YSYEKL. CDR3 length: 17 residues. Here the CDR3 reads CASSLRDRGTWNTEAFF. In nucleotides, the CDR3 is TGCGCCAGCAGCCTCCGGGACAGGGGGACTTGGAACACTGAAGCTTTCTTT.

The chain uses TRBV1 and TRBJ2-5; TRBD2, the table's D call, was not compared with the DNA. TRBV1 is a pseudogene locus. This CDR3 comprises 12 residues. CDR3 in amino acids: CTSSPHRETQYF. The DNA for the CDR3 is TGCACCAGCAGCCCCCACCGGGAGACCCAGTACTTC.

V is TRBV19 and J is TRBJ2-1; D possibly corresponds to TRBD2 (6 bases). This CDR3 is 19 amino acids long. CDR1 and CDR2 from the germline V gene are LNHDA and SQIVND (reference sequence). V was clipped by 1 base and J by 0 bases, with 19 bases between them. The CDR3: CASSIGWSGVRGSYNEQFF. The CDR3 DNA is TGTGCCAGTAGTATAGGCTGGTCGGGGGTACGTGGCTCCTACAATGAGCAGTTCTTC.

The chain joins TRBV7-9 to TRBJ2-3, with TRBD2 as a possible D gene (5 bases). From germline, CDR1 is SEHNR and CDR2 FQNEAQ (reference sequence). The CDR3 is 12 residues long. The V gene lost 3 bases and the J gene lost 6 bases, with 7 bases spanning the gap. The DNA for the CDR3 is TGTGCCAGCAGCTTCGCGGGCGATACGCAGTATTTT. Translated, it gives CASSFAGDTQYF.

The chain uses TRBV27 and TRBJ1-2; possible D gene TRBD1, 5 bases. This CDR3 is 13 amino acids long. V was pared by 0 bases and J by 8 bases, with 10 bases between. Germline V lookup: CDR1 MNHEY, CDR2 SMNVEV (reference sequence). CDR3 nucleotides: TGTGCCAGCAGTTTATCAAGGGCAGGGGGCTACACCTTC. It is translated as CASSLSRAGGYTF.

The J gene is TRBJ1-4, the V gene TRBV7-6; D gene uncertain. The V end lost 5 bases, the J end lost 8 bases, and 9 bases lay between the germline ends. The CDR3 is made up of 12 amino acids. CDR1 is SGHVS, CDR2 FNYEAQ, per germline. The CDR3 DNA is TGTGCCAGCAGCGCGGGAGGGGAAAAACTGTTTTTT. Its translation: CASSAGGEKLFF.

The J gene is TRBJ2-5, the V gene TRBV7-9, with no clear D. The germline gives CDR1 SEHNR, CDR2 FQNEAQ (reference sequence). CDR3 length equals 11 residues. V dropped 7 bases and J dropped 10 bases, with 13 bases sitting between them. CDR3 DNA sequence: TGTGCCAGCACAGCAGGTGCGTTCCAGTACTTC. This translates into CASTAGAFQYF.